This TCR beta chain originates from a study of shared clonotypes between healthy human individuals. In the study overall: Samples came from a couple of female and a few male donors aged 18 to 49.

This clone showed up just once. The antigen remains undetermined. Study conclusions and caveats: Exclusively blood specimens were collected; tissue repertoires likely differ.

The CDR3 spans 18 residues. Germline V gives CDR1 SGHTS, CDR2 YDEGEE. The V end lost 7 bases, the J end lost 2 bases, and 28 bases lay between the germline ends. Here immunoSEQ multiplex PCR was the method, and the copy in TCRdb shows in-frame clones only, minus some. Here the sample spans some 2.1 million clones, 90% to 95% being singletons. Sequencing input: naive CD4+ T cells sorted from blood. Subset reported: CD45RA+ positively selected. The V gene is TRBV5-8, the J gene TRBJ2-7; D ambiguous. The receptor's source is a young man in good health. The CDR3 region is CASGTIVASILSPYEQYF. In DNA form, the CDR3 reads TGTGCCAGCGGCACCATCGTAGCTTCTATACTATCCCCCTACGAGCAGTACTTC.